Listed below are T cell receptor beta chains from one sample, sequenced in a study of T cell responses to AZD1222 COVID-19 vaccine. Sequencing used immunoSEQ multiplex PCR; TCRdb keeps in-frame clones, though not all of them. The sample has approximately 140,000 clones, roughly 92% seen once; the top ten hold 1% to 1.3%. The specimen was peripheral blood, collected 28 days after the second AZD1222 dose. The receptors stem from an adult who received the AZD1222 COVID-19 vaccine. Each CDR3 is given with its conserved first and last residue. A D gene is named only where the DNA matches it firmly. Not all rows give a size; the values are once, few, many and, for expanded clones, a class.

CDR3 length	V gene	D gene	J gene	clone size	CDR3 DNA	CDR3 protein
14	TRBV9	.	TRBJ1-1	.	TGTGCCAGCAGCGGAACGACAGAAAGTTCTGAAGCTTTCTTT	CASSGTTESSEAFF
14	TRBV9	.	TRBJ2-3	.	TGTGCCAGCAGCGTAGCTACCGGGGGAGATACGCAGTATTTT	CASSVATGGDTQYF
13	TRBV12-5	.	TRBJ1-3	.	TGTGCTAGTGGCAGGGGCTCTGGAAACACCATATATTTT	CASGRGSGNTIYF
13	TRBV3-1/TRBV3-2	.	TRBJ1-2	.	TGTGCCAGCAGCCGCGAGGTTAACTATGGCTACACCTTC	CASSREVNYGYTF
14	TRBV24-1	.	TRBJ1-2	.	TGTGCCACCAGTGATATGGTCAGGGGATATGGCTACACCTTC	CATSDMVRGYGYTF
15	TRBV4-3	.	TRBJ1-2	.	TGCGCCAGCAGCCAAGGGGTAGGCCTTAACTATGGCTACACCTTC	CASSQGVGLNYGYTF
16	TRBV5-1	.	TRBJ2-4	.	TGCGCCAGCAGCTTAGGCAGGGAACTAGCCAAAAACATTCAGTACTTC	CASSLGRELAKNIQYF
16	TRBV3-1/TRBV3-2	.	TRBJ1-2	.	TGTGCCAGCAGCCAAGAGGCGAGGTCTTCTAACTATGGCTACACCTTC	CASSQEARSSNYGYTF
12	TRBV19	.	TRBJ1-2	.	TGTGCCAGTAGTATAGTCAACTATGGCTACACCTTC	CASSIVNYGYTF
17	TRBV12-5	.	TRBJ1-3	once	TGTGCTAGTGGTCCGGGCCCCCATACGTCCTCTGGAAACACCATATATTTT	CASGPGPHTSSGNTIYF
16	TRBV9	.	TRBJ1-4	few	TGTGCCAGCAGCGTAGCTGGCAGCGCAACTAATGAAAAACTGTTTTTT	CASSVAGSATNEKLFF
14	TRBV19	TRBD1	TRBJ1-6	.	TGTGCCAGTAAATCGGGACAGTATAATTCACCCCTCCACTTT	CASKSGQYNSPLHF
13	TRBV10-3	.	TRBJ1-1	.	TGTGCCATCAGTGAACAGGGACGCACTGAAGCTTTCTTT	CAISEQGRTEAFF
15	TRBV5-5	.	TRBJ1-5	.	TGTGCCAGCAGCTTGGAGGGGATAAGAGATCAGCCCCAGCATTTT	CASSLEGIRDQPQHF
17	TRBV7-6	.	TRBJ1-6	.	TGTGCCAGCAGCTTAGAAGTTCCGAGCTCCTATAATTCACCCCTCCACTTT	CASSLEVPSSYNSPLHF
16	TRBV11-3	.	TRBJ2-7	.	TGTGCCAGCAGCTTTAATGGGGCAGTGAGCTCCTACGAGCAGTACTTC	CASSFNGAVSSYEQYF
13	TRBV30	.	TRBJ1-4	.	TGTGCCTGGAGTCCGGGACACCGTGAAAAACTGTTTTTT	CAWSPGHREKLFF
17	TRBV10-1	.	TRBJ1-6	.	TGCGCCAGCAGTGTACCGTCCAAGGCAGCCTATAATTCACCCCTCCACTTT	CASSVPSKAAYNSPLHF
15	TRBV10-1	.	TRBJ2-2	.	TGCGCCAGCAGTGACCCCGGCGGGAACACCGGGGAGCTGTTTTTT	CASSDPGGNTGELFF
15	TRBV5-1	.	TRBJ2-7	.	TGCGCCAGCAGCACCCGGACTTCCCGGGCCTACGAGCAGTACTTC	CASSTRTSRAYEQYF
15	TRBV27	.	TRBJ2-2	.	TGTGCCAGCAGTTTATCCTACATTGGCACCGGGGAGCTGTTTTTT	CASSLSYIGTGELFF
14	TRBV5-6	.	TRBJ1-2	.	TGTGCCAGCAGCTTGTGGGGGGGTGACTATGGCTACACCTTC	CASSLWGGDYGYTF